One and the same sample provided the 10 T cell receptor beta chains below, sequenced in a study of CD8+ T cells in alopecia areata. Isolated RNA was reverse transcribed into cDNA used as the sequencing template. The method was immunoSEQ multiplex PCR; TCRdb's version includes in-frame clones alone and lacks a portion of them. The sample lists 150,000 to 200,000 clones, more than 50% seen once, with 0.85% to 1.3% in the top ten. Stated treatment: oral pan-JAK inhibitor, 5-10 mg twice daily. The sequencing used CD4+ T cells sorted from blood, collected at week 24, from a patient treated with tofacitinib. These TCRs come from a human donor with alopecia areata.

This clone was seen once. The rearrangement uses TRBV29-1 and TRBJ2-3, with 7 bases fitting TRBD1. J lost 4 bases, V lost 2 bases, and 9 bases had no gene match. Germline CDR1 reads SQVTM; CDR2 reads ANQGSEA. This CDR3 contains 15 residues. The CDR3 is CSVEPTGSAPDTQYF. CDR3 coding DNA: TGCAGCGTTGAACCGACAGGGTCGGCACCAGATACGCAGTATTTT.

This clone was counted only a few times. The V and J genes are TRBV27 and TRBJ2-2; D is unclear. Germline CDR1 is MNHEY and CDR2 is SMNVEV (reference sequence). The CDR3 sequence is 12 residues long. The V end was cut by 4 bases, the J end by 4 bases, with 4 bases between. The CDR3 spells CASSYLTGELFF. The DNA of the CDR3 is TGTGCCAGCAGTTATCTCACCGGGGAGCTGTTTTTT.

For this clone: Additional DNA sequences in this sample encode the identical CDR3. The chain is built from TRBV29-1 and TRBJ1-2; no definite D call. The CDR3 has 9 amino acids. The germline V gene encodes CDR1 SQVTM and CDR2 ANQGSEA. The V gene lost 5 bases and the J gene lost 8 bases, with 6 bases spanning the gap. In DNA form, the CDR3 reads TGCAGCGTTAGTGAGGGCTACACCTTC. It translates to CSVSEGYTF.

This clone came up once. The chain combines TRBV29-1 with TRBJ2-7; D unresolved. This CDR3 is 12 amino acids long. V was pared by 1 base and J by 3 bases, with 7 bases between. From germline, CDR1 is SQVTM and CDR2 ANQGSEA. CDR3 sequence (DNA): TGCAGCGTTGAAGTTTTTAACTACGAGCAGTACTTC. It encodes CSVEVFNYEQYF.

The rearrangement links TRBV5-1 to TRBJ1-2; D remains ambiguous. The CDR3 covers 15 residues. The V end lost 4 bases, the J end lost 3 bases, and 16 bases lay between the germline ends. From germline, CDR1 is SGHRS and CDR2 YFSETQ. The CDR3 region has the DNA TGCGCCAGCAGCCTGGGTGCGGGGTTGGACTATGGCTACACCTTC. Translated, it gives CASSLGAGLDYGYTF.

V usage is TRBV5-1 and J usage is TRBJ2-1; a possible D gene is TRBD2 (5 bases). Trimming shortened V by 4 bases and J by 7 bases, and 12 bases separated the two germline ends. Germline values: CDR1 SGHRS, CDR2 YFSETQ. The CDR3 spans 13 residues. The CDR3 spells CASSPKTGNEQFF. For the CDR3, the DNA is TGCGCCAGCAGCCCGAAAACGGGGAATGAGCAGTTCTTC.

In its sample, this clone was seen a few times. The rearrangement joins TRBV9 to TRBJ2-6; D is unclear. Trimming left V 3 bases short and J 2 bases short, with 9 bases between. CDR1 is SGDLS, CDR2 YYNGEE, per germline. The CDR3 has 15 amino acids. For the CDR3, the DNA is TGTGCCAGCAGCGAGGGAACTGCTGGGGCCAACGTCCTGACTTTC. It specifies CASSEGTAGANVLTF.

The chain uses TRBV25-1 and TRBJ2-7; the D gene is possibly TRBD1 (6 bases). The germline CDR1 and CDR2 sequences are MGHDK and SYGVNS. The CDR3 totals 15 residues. Deletions cut 6 bases from V and 3 bases from J, with 18 bases between. In nucleotides, the CDR3 is TGTGCCAGCAGCCAGGTCGGGACAAGGGTCTACGAGCAGTACTTC. Translating gives CASSQVGTRVYEQYF.

The CDR3 nucleotides read TGCGCCAGCAGCCAAGTCGGCAGTGCAACTAATGAAAAACTGTTTTTT. Protein sequence: CASSQVGSATNEKLFF. V usage is TRBV4-3 and J usage is TRBJ1-4; D is uncertain. The CDR3 runs 16 residues. The V gene lost 1 base and the J gene lost 0 bases, with 9 bases spanning the gap. CDR1 and CDR2 (germline): LGHNA, YSLEER.

This clone was detected once. The CDR3 sequence: CAISPADYEQYF. The DNA of the CDR3 is TGTGCCATCAGTCCAGCAGATTACGAGCAGTACTTC. This chain uses TRBV10-3 with TRBJ2-7; D remains ambiguous. Germline V lookup: CDR1 ENHRY, CDR2 SYGVKD. V lost 5 bases and J lost 4, with 9 bases in between. The CDR3 length is 12 residues.